This TCR beta chain was identified in a study of CD8 T cells in ankylosing spondylitis. In this sample, this clonotype turned up a few times. Its antigen is as yet unknown. Via MiXCR, TCRdb re-called the 5' RACE reads, giving one row per CDR3 protein. The sample includes 39,000 or so distinct CDR3 sequences, about a tenth of them seen just once. The CDR3 consists of 12 residues. CDR1 SQVTM and CDR2 ANQGSEA come from the germline V gene. V was clipped by 3 bases and J by 7 bases; unmatched bases: 2. Overall study findings and caveats: Significant enrichment of disease-linked clones was reportedly seen in matched ankylosing spondylitis synovial fluid.

This TCR was sampled from a male donor with ankylosing spondylitis or in good health (not recorded which). Sequencing was performed on blood, either unsorted or a sorted T cell fraction (not recorded which). The V gene is TRBV29-1, the J gene TRBJ1-4; 7 nucleotides match TRBD1. As DNA, the CDR3 is TGCAGCGTTGACAGGGGGAGTGAAAAACTGTTTTTT. Encoded protein: CSVDRGSEKLFF. Together with reference TRBV29-1 and TRBJ1-4, the CDR3 gives the full variable domain: SAVISQKPSRDICQRGTSLTIQCQVDSQVTMMFWYRQQPGQSLTLIATANQGSEATYESGFVIDKFPISRPNLTFSTLTVSNMSPEDSSIYLCSVDRGSEKLFFGSGTQLSVL.